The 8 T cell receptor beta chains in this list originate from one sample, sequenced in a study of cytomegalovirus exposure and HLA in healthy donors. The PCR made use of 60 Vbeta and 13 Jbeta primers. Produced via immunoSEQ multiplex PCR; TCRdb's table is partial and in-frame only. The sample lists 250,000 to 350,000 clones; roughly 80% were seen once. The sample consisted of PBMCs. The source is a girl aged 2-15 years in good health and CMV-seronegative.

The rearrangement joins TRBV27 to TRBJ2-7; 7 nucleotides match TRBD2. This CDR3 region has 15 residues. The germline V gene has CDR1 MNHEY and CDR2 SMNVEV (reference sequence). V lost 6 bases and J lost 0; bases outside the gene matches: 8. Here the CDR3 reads CASSPLAASSYEQYF. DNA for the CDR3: TGTGCCAGCAGCCCTCTAGCGGCAAGCTCCTACGAGCAGTACTTC.

DNA of the CDR3: TGTGCCAGCAGTTTGAGGCAGGGAGGGGGATATGGCTACACCTTC. This codes for CASSLRQGGGYGYTF. This chain connects TRBV27 to TRBJ1-2; tentatively, D is TRBD1 (6 bases). CDR1 MNHEY and CDR2 SMNVEV come from the germline V gene (reference sequence). V was cut by 3 bases and J by 5 bases, with 16 bases left in between. The CDR3 covers 15 residues.

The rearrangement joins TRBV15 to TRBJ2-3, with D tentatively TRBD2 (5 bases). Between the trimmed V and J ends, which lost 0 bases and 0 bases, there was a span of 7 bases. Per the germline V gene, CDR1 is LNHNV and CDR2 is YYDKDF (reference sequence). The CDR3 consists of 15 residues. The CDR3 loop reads CATSRDWTSTDTQYF. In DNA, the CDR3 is TGTGCCACCAGCAGAGACTGGACTAGCACAGATACGCAGTATTTT.

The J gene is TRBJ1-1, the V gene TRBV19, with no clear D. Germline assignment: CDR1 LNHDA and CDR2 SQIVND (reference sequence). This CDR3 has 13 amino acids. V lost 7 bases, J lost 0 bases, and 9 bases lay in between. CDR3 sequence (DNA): TGTGCCAGTACCATGGGAGTGAACACTGAAGCTTTCTTT. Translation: CASTMGVNTEAFF.

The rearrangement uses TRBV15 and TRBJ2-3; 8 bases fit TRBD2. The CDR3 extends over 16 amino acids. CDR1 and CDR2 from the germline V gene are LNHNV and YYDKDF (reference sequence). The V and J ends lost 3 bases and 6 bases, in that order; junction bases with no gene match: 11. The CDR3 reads CATSSTGLGGRDTQYF. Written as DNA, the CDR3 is TGTGCCACCAGCAGTACGGGACTAGGTGGGCGGGATACGCAGTATTTT. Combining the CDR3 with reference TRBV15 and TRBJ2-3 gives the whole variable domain DAMVIQNPRYQVTQFGKPVTLSCSQTLNHNVMYWYQQKSSQAPKLLFHYYDKDFNNEADTPDNFQSRRPNTSFCFLDIRSPGLGDTAMYLCATSSTGLGGRDTQYFGPGTRLTVL.

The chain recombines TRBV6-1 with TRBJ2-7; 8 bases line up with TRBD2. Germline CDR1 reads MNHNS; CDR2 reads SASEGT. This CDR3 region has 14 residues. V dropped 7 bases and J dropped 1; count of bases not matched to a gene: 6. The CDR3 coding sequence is TGTGCCAGCACTAGAGCGGGGGAATCCTACGAGCAGTACTTC. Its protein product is CASTRAGESYEQYF.

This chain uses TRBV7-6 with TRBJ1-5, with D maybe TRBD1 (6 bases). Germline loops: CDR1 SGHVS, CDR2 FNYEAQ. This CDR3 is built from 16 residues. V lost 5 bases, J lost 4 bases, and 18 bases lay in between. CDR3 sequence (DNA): TGTGCCAGCAGCCTCACCCCGGGGGGGCTGAATCAGCCCCAGCATTTT. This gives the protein CASSLTPGGLNQPQHF. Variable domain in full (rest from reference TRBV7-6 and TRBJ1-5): GAGVSQSPRYKVTKRGQDVALRCDPISGHVSLYWYRQALGQGPEFLTYFNYEAQQDKSGLPNDRFSAERPEGSISTLTIQRTEQRDSAMYRCASSLTPGGLNQPQHFGDGTRLSIL.

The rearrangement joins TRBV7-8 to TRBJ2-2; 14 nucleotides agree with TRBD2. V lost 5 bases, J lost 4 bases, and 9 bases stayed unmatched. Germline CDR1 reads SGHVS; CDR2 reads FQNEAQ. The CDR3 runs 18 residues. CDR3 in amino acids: CASSQGLAGVEGTGELFF. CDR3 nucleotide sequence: TGTGCCAGCAGCCAGGGACTAGCGGGAGTCGAGGGCACCGGGGAGCTGTTTTTT. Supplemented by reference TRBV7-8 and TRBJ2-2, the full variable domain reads GAGVSQSPRYKVAKRGQDVALRCDPISGHVSLFWYQQALGQGPEFLTYFQNEAQLDKSGLPSDRFFAERPEGSVSTLKIQRTQQEDSAVYLCASSQGLAGVEGTGELFFGEGSRLTVL.